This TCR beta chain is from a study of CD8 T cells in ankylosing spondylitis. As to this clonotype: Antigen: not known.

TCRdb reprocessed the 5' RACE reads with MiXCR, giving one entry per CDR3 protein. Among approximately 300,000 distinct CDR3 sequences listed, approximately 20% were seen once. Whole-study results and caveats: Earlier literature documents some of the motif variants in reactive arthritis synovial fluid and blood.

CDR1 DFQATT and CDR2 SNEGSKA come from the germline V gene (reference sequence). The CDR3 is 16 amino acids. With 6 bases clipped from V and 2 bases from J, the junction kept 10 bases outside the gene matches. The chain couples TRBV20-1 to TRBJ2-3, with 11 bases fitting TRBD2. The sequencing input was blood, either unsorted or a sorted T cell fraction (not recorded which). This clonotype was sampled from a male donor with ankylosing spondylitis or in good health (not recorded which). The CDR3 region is CSAAFGTSGPTDTQYF. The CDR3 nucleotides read TGCAGTGCGGCCTTCGGGACTAGCGGTCCCACAGATACGCAGTATTTT.